This is a list of T cell receptor beta chains from one sample in a study of blood T cell repertoires in COVID-19. Measured with immunoSEQ multiplex PCR; TCRdb has only the in-frame clones, and not every one. The data show 35,000 to 40,000 clones, approximately 81% seen once. Sequenced: peripheral blood. These receptors were taken from a man aged 80 or over with active or convalescent COVID-19. Each CDR3 is given with its conserved first and last residue. D genes are given only for firm matches. The listing skips clone size in some rows; elsewhere it reads once, few, many or a size class.

D	V	size	J	CDR3	DNA
.	TRBV3-1/TRBV3-2	.	TRBJ1-3	CASSPFLSSGNTIYF	TGTGCCAGCAGCCCCTTTCTAAGCTCTGGAAACACCATATATTTT
TRBD2	TRBV6-2/TRBV6-3	.	TRBJ2-5	CASSYGEGLAGGETQYF	TGTGCCAGCAGTTATGGGGAGGGACTAGCCGGTGGAGAGACCCAGTACTTC
.	TRBV7-2	.	TRBJ2-7	CASSWRTATSYEQYF	TGTGCCAGCAGCTGGAGGACAGCTACGTCCTACGAGCAGTACTTC
.	TRBV19	.	TRBJ1-1	CASSPPTELNTEAFF	TGTGCCAGTAGTCCCCCTACAGAGCTGAACACTGAAGCTTTCTTT
.	TRBV20-1	.	TRBJ2-1	CSASKGRVNNEQFF	TGCAGTGCTAGTAAGGGCAGGGTTAACAATGAGCAGTTCTTC
TRBD1	TRBV18	.	TRBJ1-5	CASTTGGNRNQPQHF	TGTGCCAGCACTACAGGGGGCAATCGCAATCAGCCCCAGCATTTT
TRBD2	TRBV7-3	.	TRBJ2-3	CASSSTSGGAEFADTQYF	TGTGCCAGCAGCTCAACTAGCGGGGGGGCCGAGTTCGCAGATACGCAGTATTTT
.	TRBV2	few	TRBJ2-3	CASSPDRREDTQYF	TGTGCCAGCAGTCCGGACAGGAGGGAAGATACGCAGTATTTT
.	TRBV7-3	.	TRBJ1-6	CASSSGQLNSPLHF	TGTGCCAGCAGCTCCGGACAGCTTAATTCACCCCTCCACTTT
.	TRBV4-1	.	TRBJ1-6	CASSQGRQEHSPLHF	TGCGCCAGCAGCCAAGGGAGGCAGGAACATTCACCCCTCCACTTT
.	TRBV5-8	.	TRBJ2-1	CASPRTKPAFYNEQFF	TGTGCCAGCCCCCGGACTAAGCCGGCGTTCTACAATGAGCAGTTCTTC
.	TRBV3-1/TRBV3-2	.	TRBJ2-1	CASSLGAREQFF	TGTGCCAGCAGTCTGGGGGCGCGTGAGCAGTTCTTC
.	TRBV27	.	TRBJ2-3	CASSLLARGAPSPSTDTQYF	TGTGCCAGCAGTTTATTAGCCCGGGGGGCACCGTCCCCTAGCACAGATACGCAGTATTTT
TRBD2	TRBV7-9	.	TRBJ2-1	CASSSLYGTSGSYNEQFF	TGTGCCAGCAGCTCACTTTACGGGACTAGCGGTTCCTACAATGAGCAGTTCTTC
.	TRBV30	.	TRBJ2-5	CAWSVLTGGRETQYF	TGTGCCTGGAGTGTACTGACAGGTGGTCGGGAGACCCAGTACTTC
.	TRBV4-1	.	TRBJ2-7	CASSPVLGGGLYEQYF	TGCGCCAGCAGCCCCGTCTTAGGGGGGGGCCTCTACGAGCAGTACTTC
.	TRBV6-5	.	TRBJ1-3	CASSASGTGNTIYF	TGTGCCAGCAGCGCCTCAGGGACTGGAAACACCATATATTTT
TRBD1	TRBV19	.	TRBJ1-4	CASSISGQGYEKLFF	TGTGCCAGTAGTATATCAGGACAGGGTTACGAAAAACTGTTTTTT
TRBD1	TRBV7-7	.	TRBJ2-2	CASSAGTGHTGELFF	TGTGCCAGCAGCGCCGGGACAGGGCACACCGGGGAGCTGTTTTTT
TRBD2	TRBV6-2/TRBV6-3	.	TRBJ2-1	CASSPTGGLAGGNYNEQFF	TGTGCCAGCAGTCCAACTGGGGGACTAGCGGGGGGAAACTACAATGAGCAGTTCTTC
TRBD1	TRBV7-9	.	TRBJ1-3	CASSTTGAGGNTIYF	TGTGCCAGCAGCACCACAGGGGCTGGTGGAAACACCATATATTTT
.	TRBV18	.	TRBJ2-7	CASSLGHDYEQYF	TGTGCCAGCTCCCTGGGACACGACTACGAGCAGTACTTC
.	TRBV7-6	.	TRBJ2-3	CASSSGSGTFSTDTQYF	TGTGCCAGCAGCTCGGGATCCGGGACATTTAGCACAGATACGCAGTATTTT
TRBD2	TRBV5-1	.	TRBJ2-1	CASSLAGGRAYNEQFF	TGCGCCAGCAGCTTGGCCGGGGGGAGGGCATACAATGAGCAGTTCTTC
TRBD1	TRBV27	.	TRBJ2-1	CASSRTGENEQFF	TGTGCCAGCAGTCGGACAGGGGAAAATGAGCAGTTCTTC
TRBD1	TRBV5-1	.	TRBJ1-6	CASSSTGGTDSPLHF	TGCGCCAGCAGCTCAACAGGGGGCACAGATTCACCCCTCCACTTT
TRBD1	TRBV3-1/TRBV3-2	.	TRBJ2-7	CASSQATGDEQYF	TGTGCCAGCAGCCAAGCGACAGGGGACGAGCAGTACTTC
.	TRBV10-3	.	TRBJ1-3	CAISQGQRTGNTIYF	TGTGCCATCAGCCAAGGACAGCGAACCGGAAACACCATATATTTT
TRBD1	TRBV7-8	.	TRBJ1-6	CASSAGTENSPLHF	TGTGCCAGCAGCGCTGGGACAGAAAATTCACCCCTCCACTTT
.	TRBV19	.	TRBJ2-5	CASSLEETQYF	TGTGCCAGTAGCCTAGAAGAGACCCAGTACTTC
.	TRBV3-1/TRBV3-2	once	TRBJ2-7	CASSQGPTGPATSSEQYF	TGTGCCAGCAGCCAAGGCCCAACCGGTCCAGCGACGTCCTCCGAGCAGTACTTC
TRBD1	TRBV5-1	.	TRBJ2-7	CASSYGTGDSYEQYF	TGCGCCAGCAGCTACGGGACAGGAGATTCCTACGAGCAGTACTTC
TRBD1	TRBV19	.	TRBJ1-1	CASSQTGVNTEAFF	TGTGCCAGTAGTCAAACAGGGGTGAACACTGAAGCTTTCTTT
TRBD2	TRBV3-1/TRBV3-2	.	TRBJ2-3	CASSQDSAGGTDTQYF	TGTGCCAGCAGCCAAGATTCAGCGGGGGGCACAGATACGCAGTATTTT
.	TRBV9	.	TRBJ1-4	CASSVGEQGHLEKLFF	TGTGCCAGCAGCGTAGGGGAACAGGGCCACCTTGAAAAACTGTTTTTT
TRBD1	TRBV5-5	.	TRBJ2-5	CASSQDRVAQYF	TGTGCCAGCAGTCAGGACAGGGTGGCCCAGTACTTC
TRBD1	TRBV4-3	.	TRBJ1-2	CASSQDPEYSGRDREGGGYTF	TGCGCCAGCAGCCAAGACCCCGAGTATTCAGGCCGGGACAGGGAGGGAGGTGGCTACACCTTC
TRBD2	TRBV2	.	TRBJ2-3	CASRGGVHTDTQYF	TGTGCCAGCAGGGGGGGGGTCCACACAGATACGCAGTATTTT
.	TRBV4-3	.	TRBJ2-7	CASSQDGHPYEQYF	TGCGCCAGCAGCCAAGATGGACACCCTTACGAGCAGTACTTC
.	TRBV3-1/TRBV3-2	.	TRBJ2-1	CASSQAAGRYNEQFF	TGTGCCAGCAGCCAGGCGGCGGGGCGCTACAATGAGCAGTTCTTC
TRBD2	TRBV10-3	.	TRBJ2-1	CAISASGGSSYNEQFF	TGTGCCATCAGTGCCAGCGGGGGGTCCTCCTACAATGAGCAGTTCTTC
.	TRBV7-3	.	TRBJ2-6	CASSLISGSAGANVLTF	TGTGCCAGCAGCTTAATTTCGGGGTCCGCTGGGGCCAACGTCCTGACTTTC
.	TRBV6-6	.	TRBJ2-7	CASLNPRGSYEQYF	TGTGCCAGCCTTAACCCCAGGGGATCCTACGAGCAGTACTTC
.	TRBV4-3	.	TRBJ1-5	CASSQRREQPQHF	TGCGCCAGCAGCCAAAGACGGGAGCAGCCCCAGCATTTT
TRBD2	TRBV5-1	.	TRBJ2-5	CASTAGTNDETQYF	TGCGCCAGCACCGCCGGGACTAACGATGAGACCCAGTACTTC
.	TRBV24-1	.	TRBJ2-3	CATSDAGIGTQYF	TGTGCCACCAGTGATGCCGGGATAGGGACGCAGTATTTT
.	TRBV18	.	TRBJ1-4	CASSPSTLLNEKLFF	TGTGCCAGCTCACCTTCTACTCTACTGAATGAAAAACTGTTTTTT
TRBD2	TRBV2	.	TRBJ2-1	CASRVLAGGGNEQFF	TGTGCCAGCAGGGTCCTAGCGGGCGGGGGCAATGAGCAGTTCTTC
.	TRBV7-9	.	TRBJ1-5	CASSYSNQPQHF	TGTGCCAGCAGTTATAGCAATCAGCCCCAGCATTTT
TRBD1	TRBV28	.	TRBJ2-7	CASSSGGQGRTYEQYF	TGTGCCAGCAGTTCTGGGGGACAGGGGAGGACCTACGAGCAGTACTTC
TRBD1	TRBV19	.	TRBJ2-7	CASSIVYGTGGEQYF	TGTGCCAGTAGCATAGTTTACGGGACAGGGGGCGAGCAGTACTTC